This T cell receptor (beta chain) was identified during a study of CD8 T cells in ankylosing spondylitis. Each CDR3 protein gets one entry after TCRdb re-called the 5' RACE reads with MiXCR. The table records over 600,000 distinct CDR3 sequences, 15% to 20% of them present only once. The study, taken as a whole, reports: A CD8+ phenotype characterized the disease-linked clones, which were relatively rare in peripheral blood. A TCR beta motif of eight highly homologous variants appeared characteristic of ankylosing spondylitis blood.

In the case of this clonotype: What it binds is unknown.

In germline, CDR1 is DFQATT, CDR2 SNEGSKA (reference sequence). The CDR3 runs to 14 residues. V shed 2 bases, J shed 6 bases, and the junction held 1 base outside the gene matches. Source material: blood, either unsorted or a sorted T cell fraction (not recorded which). The genes are TRBV20-1 and TRBJ2-2; 12 nucleotides match TRBD2. This clonotype was obtained from a male donor with ankylosing spondylitis. CDR3 residues: CSARLAGGAGELFF. Here the CDR3 DNA reads TGCAGTGCTAGACTAGCGGGAGGGGCCGGGGAGCTGTTTTTT.